The source of this TCR beta chain is a study of vaccination and CD4 T cells after COVID-19. Whole-study context: The authors used overlapping spike peptides from SARS-CoV-2, HCoV-NL63, HCoV-OC43 and HCoV-229E to stimulate cells.

The time point here: late sampling 161 to 241 days after vaccination in three convalescent patients. Treatment: approximately nine-day PBMC culture with coronavirus spike peptide pools or control peptides (ViraFEST assay). On this clonotype itself: Its antigen is unknown.

An Oncomine TCR Beta short-read assay was used to sequence the DNA from cultured CD4+ T cells. TCRdb ran MiXCR on the PCR reads and lists one entry per CDR3 protein. The table lists some 16,000 distinct CDR3 sequences, 52% of them singletons. CDR1 is LNHDA, CDR2 SQIVND, per germline (reference sequence). J was trimmed by 8 bases and V by 4 bases; bases with no gene match: 10. There are 15 residues in the CDR3. The rearrangement links TRBV19 to TRBJ2-1, with TRBD2 identical over 8 bases. Sequences were derived from CD4+ T cells from blood, cultured in vitro, sampled about 7 months after SARS-CoV-2 vaccination. The sequence was collected from a human donor who had recovered from COVID-19. The CDR3 coding sequence is TGTGCCAGTAGTACCCAAACGGGGGGGCAGGATGAGCAGTTCTTC. Translated: CASSTQTGGQDEQFF.